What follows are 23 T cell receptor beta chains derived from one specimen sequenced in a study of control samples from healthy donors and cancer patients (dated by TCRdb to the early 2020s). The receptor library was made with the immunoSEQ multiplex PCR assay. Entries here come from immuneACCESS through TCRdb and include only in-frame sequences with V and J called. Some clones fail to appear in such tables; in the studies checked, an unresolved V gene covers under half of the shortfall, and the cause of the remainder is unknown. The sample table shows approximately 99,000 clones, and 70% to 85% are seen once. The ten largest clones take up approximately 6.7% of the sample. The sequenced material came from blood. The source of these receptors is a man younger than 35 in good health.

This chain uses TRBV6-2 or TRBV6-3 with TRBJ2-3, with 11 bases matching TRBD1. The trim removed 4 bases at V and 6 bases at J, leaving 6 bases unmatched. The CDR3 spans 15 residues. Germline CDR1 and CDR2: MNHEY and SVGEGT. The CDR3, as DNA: TGTGCCAGCAGTTGGACAGGGGGCAATTCGGATACGCAGTATTTT. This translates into CASSWTGGNSDTQYF.

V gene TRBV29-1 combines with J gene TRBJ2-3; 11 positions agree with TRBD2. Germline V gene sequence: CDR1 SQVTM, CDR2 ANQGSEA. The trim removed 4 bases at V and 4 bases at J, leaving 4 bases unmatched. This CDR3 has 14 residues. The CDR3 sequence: CSVATSGGPDTQYF. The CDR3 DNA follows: TGCAGCGTTGCTACTAGCGGGGGCCCAGATACGCAGTATTTT.

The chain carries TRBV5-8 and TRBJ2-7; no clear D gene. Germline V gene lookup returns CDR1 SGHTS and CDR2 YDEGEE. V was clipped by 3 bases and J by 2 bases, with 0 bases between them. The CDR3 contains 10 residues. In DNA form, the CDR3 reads TGTGCCAGCAGCTCCTACGAGCAGTACTTC. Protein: CASSSYEQYF.

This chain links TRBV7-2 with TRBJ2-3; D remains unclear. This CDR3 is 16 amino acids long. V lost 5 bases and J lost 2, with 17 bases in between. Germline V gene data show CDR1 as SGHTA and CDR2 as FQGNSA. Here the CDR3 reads CASSPQVPPYTDTQYF. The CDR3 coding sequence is TGTGCCAGCAGCCCCCAGGTTCCTCCTTACACAGATACGCAGTATTTT.

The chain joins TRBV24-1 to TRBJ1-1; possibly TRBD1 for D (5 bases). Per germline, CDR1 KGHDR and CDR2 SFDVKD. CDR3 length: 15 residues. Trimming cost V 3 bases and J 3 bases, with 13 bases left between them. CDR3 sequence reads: CATSDPGLGDTEAFF. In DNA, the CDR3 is TGTGCCACCAGTGATCCGGGACTGGGGGACACTGAAGCTTTCTTT.

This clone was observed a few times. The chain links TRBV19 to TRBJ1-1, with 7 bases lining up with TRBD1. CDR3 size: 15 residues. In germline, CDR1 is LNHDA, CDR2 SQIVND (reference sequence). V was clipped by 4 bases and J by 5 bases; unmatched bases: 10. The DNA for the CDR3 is TGTGCCAGTAGTAGAGGGAAGGGGGCAGAGACTGAAGCTTTCTTT. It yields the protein CASSRGKGAETEAFF.

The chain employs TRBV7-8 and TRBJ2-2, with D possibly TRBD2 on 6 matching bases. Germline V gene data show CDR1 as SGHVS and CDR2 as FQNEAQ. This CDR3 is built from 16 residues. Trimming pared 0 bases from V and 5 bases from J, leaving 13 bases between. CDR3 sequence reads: CASSLARDSRTGELFF. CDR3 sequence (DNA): TGTGCCAGCAGCTTAGCAAGGGACTCAAGGACCGGGGAGCTGTTTTTT.

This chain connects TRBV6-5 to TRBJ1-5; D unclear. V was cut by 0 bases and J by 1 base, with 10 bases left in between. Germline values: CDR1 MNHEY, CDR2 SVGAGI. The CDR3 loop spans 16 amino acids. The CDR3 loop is CASSYSSIGSNQPQHF. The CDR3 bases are TGTGCCAGCAGTTACTCTTCCATTGGGAGCAATCAGCCCCAGCATTTT.

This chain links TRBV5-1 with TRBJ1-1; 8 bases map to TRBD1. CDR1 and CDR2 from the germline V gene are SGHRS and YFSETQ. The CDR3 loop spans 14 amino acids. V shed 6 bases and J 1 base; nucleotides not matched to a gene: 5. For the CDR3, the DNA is TGCGCCAGCAACGTCGGACAGGGGAACACTGAAGCTTTCTTT. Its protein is CASNVGQGNTEAFF.

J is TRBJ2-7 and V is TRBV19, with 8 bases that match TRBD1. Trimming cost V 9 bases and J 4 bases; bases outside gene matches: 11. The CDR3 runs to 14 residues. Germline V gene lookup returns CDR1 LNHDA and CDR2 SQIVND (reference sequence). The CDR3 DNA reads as TGTGCCAGCCGTCCGGGGCAGGGGGCGTACGAGCAGTACTTC. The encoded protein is CASRPGQGAYEQYF.

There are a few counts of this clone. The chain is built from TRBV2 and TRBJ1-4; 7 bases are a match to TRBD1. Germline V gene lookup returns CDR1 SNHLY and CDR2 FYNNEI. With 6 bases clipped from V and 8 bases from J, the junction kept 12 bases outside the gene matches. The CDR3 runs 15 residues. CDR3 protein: CASSASRGLGEKLFF. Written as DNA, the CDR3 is TGTGCCAGCAGCGCCAGTAGGGGGCTCGGAGAAAAACTGTTTTTT.

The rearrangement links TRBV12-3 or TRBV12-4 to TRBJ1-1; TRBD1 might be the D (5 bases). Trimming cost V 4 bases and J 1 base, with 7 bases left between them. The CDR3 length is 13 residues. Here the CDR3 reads CASSWGGNTEAFF. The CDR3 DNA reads TGTGCCAGCAGTTGGGGGGGGAACACTGAAGCTTTCTTT.

The CDR3 spells CASCVDQGARGTQYF. The CDR3 DNA reads TGTGCCAGCTGCGTGGATCAGGGGGCGCGGGGGACCCAGTACTTC. The chain has TRBV5-5 and TRBJ2-5, with 8 bases aligning to TRBD1. Germline V CDR1 and CDR2: SGHKS, YYEKEE (reference sequence). CDR3 length: 15 amino acids. With V trimmed by 7 bases and J by 7 bases, 15 bases remained unmatched.

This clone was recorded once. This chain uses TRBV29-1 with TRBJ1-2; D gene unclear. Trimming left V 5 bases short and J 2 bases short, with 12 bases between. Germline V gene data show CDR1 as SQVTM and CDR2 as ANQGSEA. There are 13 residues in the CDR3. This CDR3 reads CSVSTGKNYGYTF. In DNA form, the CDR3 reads TGCAGCGTTTCTACGGGAAAGAACTATGGCTACACCTTC.

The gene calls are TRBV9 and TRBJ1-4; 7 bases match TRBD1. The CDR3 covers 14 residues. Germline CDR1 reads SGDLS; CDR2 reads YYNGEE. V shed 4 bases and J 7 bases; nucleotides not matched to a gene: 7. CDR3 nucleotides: TGTGCCAGCAGCCAGGGGGACTTTGGTGAAAAACTGTTTTTT. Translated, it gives CASSQGDFGEKLFF.

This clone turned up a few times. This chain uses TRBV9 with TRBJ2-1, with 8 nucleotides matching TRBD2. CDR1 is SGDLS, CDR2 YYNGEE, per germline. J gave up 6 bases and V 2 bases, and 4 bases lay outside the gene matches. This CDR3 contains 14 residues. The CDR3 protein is CASSVTSVSNEQFF. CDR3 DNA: TGTGCCAGCAGCGTGACTAGCGTTAGCAATGAGCAGTTCTTC. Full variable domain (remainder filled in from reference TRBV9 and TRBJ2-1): DSGVTQTPKHLITATGQRVTLRCSPRSGDLSVYWYQQSLDQGLQFLIQYYNGEERAKGNILERFSAQQFPDLHSELNLSSLELGDSALYFCASSVTSVSNEQFFGPGTRLTVL.

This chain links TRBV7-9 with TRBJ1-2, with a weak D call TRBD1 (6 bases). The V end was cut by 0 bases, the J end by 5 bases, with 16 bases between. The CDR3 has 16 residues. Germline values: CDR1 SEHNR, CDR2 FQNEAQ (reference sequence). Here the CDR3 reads CASSLAGGRGAYGYTF. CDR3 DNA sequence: TGTGCCAGCAGCTTAGCAGGAGGCAGGGGCGCTTATGGCTACACCTTC.

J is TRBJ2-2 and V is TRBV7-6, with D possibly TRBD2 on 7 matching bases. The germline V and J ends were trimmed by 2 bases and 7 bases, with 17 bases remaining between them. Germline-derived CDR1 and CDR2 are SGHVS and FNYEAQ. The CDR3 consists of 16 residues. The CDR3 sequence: CASSLRAGAQDGELFF. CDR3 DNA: TGTGCCAGCAGCTTAAGGGCGGGGGCTCAGGACGGGGAGCTGTTTTTT. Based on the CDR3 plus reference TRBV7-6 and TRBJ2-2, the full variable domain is GAGVSQSPRYKVTKRGQDVALRCDPISGHVSLYWYRQALGQGPEFLTYFNYEAQQDKSGLPNDRFSAERPEGSISTLTIQRTEQRDSAMYRCASSLRAGAQDGELFFGEGSRLTVL.

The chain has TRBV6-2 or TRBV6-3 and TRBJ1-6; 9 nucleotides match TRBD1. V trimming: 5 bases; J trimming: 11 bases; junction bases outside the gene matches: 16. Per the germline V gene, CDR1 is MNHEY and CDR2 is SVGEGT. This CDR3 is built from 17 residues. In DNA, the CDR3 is TGTGCCAGCAGTAAAACAAGAACGGGACAGGGATTAACACCCCTCCACTTT. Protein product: CASSKTRTGQGLTPLHF.

The CDR3 loop reads CASRREDRGTDTQYF. For the CDR3, the DNA is TGTGCCAGCAGAAGAGAGGACAGGGGAACAGATACGCAGTATTTT. V usage is TRBV25-1 and J usage is TRBJ2-3; 9 nucleotides agree with TRBD1. This CDR3 spans 15 amino acids. Trimming cost V 6 bases and J 3 bases; bases outside gene matches: 7. Germline V CDR1 and CDR2: MGHDK, SYGVNS.

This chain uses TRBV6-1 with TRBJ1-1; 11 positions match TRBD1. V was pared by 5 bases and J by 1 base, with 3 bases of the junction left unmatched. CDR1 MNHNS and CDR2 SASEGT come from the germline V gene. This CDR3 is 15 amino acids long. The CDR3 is CASSWTGGKNTEAFF. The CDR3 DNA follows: TGTGCCAGCAGTTGGACAGGGGGCAAGAACACTGAAGCTTTCTTT.

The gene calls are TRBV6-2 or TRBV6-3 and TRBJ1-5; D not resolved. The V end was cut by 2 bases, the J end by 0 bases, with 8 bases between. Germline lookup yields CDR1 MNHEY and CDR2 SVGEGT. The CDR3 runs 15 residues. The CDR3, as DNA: TGTGCCAGCAGTTACCTAGGGTATAGCAATCAGCCCCAGCATTTT. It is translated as CASSYLGYSNQPQHF.

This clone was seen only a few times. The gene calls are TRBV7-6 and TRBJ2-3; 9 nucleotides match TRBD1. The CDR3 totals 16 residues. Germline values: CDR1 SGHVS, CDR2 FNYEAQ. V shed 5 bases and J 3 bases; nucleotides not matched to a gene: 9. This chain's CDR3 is CASSPGTGSRTDTQYF. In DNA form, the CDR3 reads TGTGCCAGCAGCCCAGGGACAGGGAGTCGGACAGATACGCAGTATTTT.